The 30 T cell receptor beta chains below were found in one sample sequenced in a study of cytomegalovirus exposure and HLA in healthy donors. TCRdb keeps only in-frame clones here, not all; method: immunoSEQ multiplex PCR. Of some 120,000 clones listed, roughly 90% were seen once; the top ten hold approximately 1.5%. The sample consisted of PBMCs. These TCRs come from a man younger than 45 in good health and CMV-seronegative.

This rearrangement joins TRBV30 to TRBJ2-7; 8 positions match TRBD1. CDR1 is GTSNPN and CDR2 is SVGIG in the germline V gene (reference sequence). This CDR3 is built from 13 residues. J gave up 7 bases and V 1 base, and 6 bases lay outside the gene matches. The CDR3 region has the DNA TGTGCCTGGAGTGGACAGGGGATAAGTGAGCAGTACTTC. Translated, it gives CAWSGQGISEQYF.

This sequence joins TRBV19 and TRBJ2-7, with D possibly being TRBD1 (5 bases). Per germline, CDR1 LNHDA and CDR2 SQIVND (reference sequence). The CDR3 totals 13 residues. The germline V and J ends were trimmed by 3 bases and 6 bases, with 12 bases remaining between them. CDR3 coding DNA: TGTGCCAGTAGTATGCCAGGGTCCGGCGAGCAGTACTTC. It specifies CASSMPGSGEQYF.

V and J are TRBV7-3 and TRBJ2-2, with D possibly TRBD1 on 5 matching bases. V was shortened by 3 bases and J by 0 bases, with 8 bases between the two germline ends. CDR1 is SGHTA, CDR2 FQGTGA, per germline. This CDR3 is 15 amino acids long. This chain's CDR3 is CASSLKGPNTGELFF. The CDR3 DNA is TGTGCCAGCAGCTTGAAGGGGCCGAACACCGGGGAGCTGTTTTTT.

This chain connects TRBV27 to TRBJ2-2, with 11 bases aligning to TRBD2. The CDR3 is 14 residues long. Losses at the gene ends were 3 bases for V and 6 bases for J; bases not matched to a gene: 0. Germline values: CDR1 MNHEY, CDR2 SMNVEV (reference sequence). CDR3 sequence reads: CASSLTSGAGELFF. Here the CDR3 DNA reads TGTGCCAGCAGTTTGACTAGCGGGGCCGGGGAGCTGTTTTTT.

A single count supports this clone. The chain is built from TRBV6-1 and TRBJ1-5, with a weak D call TRBD1 (6 bases). This CDR3 contains 14 residues. From germline, CDR1 is MNHNS and CDR2 SASEGT. V lost 6 bases and J lost 3, with 12 bases in between. In DNA, the CDR3 is TGTGCCAGCAGGACAGGAGTGAACAATCAGCCCCAGCATTTT. Encoded protein: CASRTGVNNQPQHF.

This chain joins TRBV6-1 and TRBJ2-7, with TRBD2 matching 12 bases. CDR3 length equals 17 residues. CDR1 is MNHNS, CDR2 SASEGT, per germline. V was clipped by 0 bases and J by 4 bases; unmatched bases: 7. CDR3 nucleotide sequence: TGTGCCAGCAGTGAAGCGGCGGGACTAGCGGGCAGGTACGAGCAGTACTTC. The encoded protein is CASSEAAGLAGRYEQYF.

The chain combines TRBV11-3 with TRBJ2-5, with 10 bases lining up with TRBD2. The trim removed 1 base at V and 2 bases at J, leaving 7 bases unmatched. The CDR3 runs 17 residues. CDR1 SGHNT and CDR2 YENEEA come from the germline V gene. The CDR3: CASSLGGAGGTQETQYF. The DNA for the CDR3 is TGTGCCAGCAGCTTAGGGGGAGCGGGGGGGACTCAAGAGACCCAGTACTTC.

CDR3 coding DNA: TGTGCCAGCAGTTACTCGGCCGGGAGAGGGGAGACCCAGTACTTC. Its translation: CASSYSAGRGETQYF. The chain links TRBV6-5 to TRBJ2-5; D perhaps matches TRBD2 (6 bases). Germline CDR1 and CDR2: MNHEY and SVGAGI. CDR3 length equals 15 residues. Trimming left V 0 bases short and J 5 bases short, with 13 bases between.

A single count supports this clone. This rearrangement joins TRBV4-1 to TRBJ1-5; TRBD1 might be the D (6 bases). There are 17 residues in the CDR3. CDR1 is MGHRA and CDR2 is YSYEKL in the germline V gene. V was trimmed by 0 bases and J by 0 bases, leaving 12 bases between them. The CDR3 region has the DNA TGCGCCAGCAGCCAAGATAAGGGGGGGATTAGCAATCAGCCCCAGCATTTT. As protein: CASSQDKGGISNQPQHF.

The chain links TRBV19 to TRBJ2-3; possibly TRBD2 for D (6 bases). CDR1 is LNHDA, CDR2 SQIVND, per germline (reference sequence). This CDR3 region has 13 residues. V lost 5 bases, J lost 7 bases, and 13 bases lay in between. The CDR3 sequence is CASSPRGGHTQYF. The CDR3, as DNA: TGTGCCAGTAGTCCTCGCGGAGGGCATACGCAGTATTTT.

The chain couples TRBV27 to TRBJ2-2; TRBD1 matches at 9 bases. Trimming removed 8 bases from V and 6 bases from J; junction bases left unmatched: 7. Germline CDR1 and CDR2: MNHEY and SMNVEV (reference sequence). This CDR3 region has 14 residues. The CDR3 reads CASHRDRDSGELFF. DNA of the CDR3: TGTGCCAGCCATCGGGACAGGGATTCCGGGGAGCTGTTTTTT.

This rearrangement joins TRBV6-1 to TRBJ2-2; TRBD2 aligns across 11 bases. Per germline, CDR1 MNHNS and CDR2 SASEGT. V was pared by 2 bases and J by 4 bases, with 6 bases of the junction left unmatched. The CDR3 is 17 residues long. The CDR3 loop is CASSEFTSGSFTGELFF. CDR3 DNA: TGTGCCAGCAGTGAATTCACTAGCGGGAGTTTCACCGGGGAGCTGTTTTTT.

The CDR3 protein is CSVQEGQGAYEQYF. The CDR3, as DNA: TGCAGCGTCCAAGAAGGACAGGGGGCCTACGAGCAGTACTTC. The V call is TRBV29-1, the J call TRBJ2-7; TRBD1 matches at 10 bases. Trimming removed 6 bases from V and 2 bases from J; junction bases left unmatched: 7. The CDR3 extends over 14 amino acids. Per germline, CDR1 SQVTM and CDR2 ANQGSEA.

The chain combines TRBV5-1 with TRBJ2-1; the match to TRBD2 covers 7 bases. CDR1 and CDR2 (germline): SGHRS, YFSETQ. V shed 4 bases, J shed 5 bases, and the junction held 6 bases outside the gene matches. The CDR3 runs to 14 residues. The CDR3 DNA reads TGCGCCAGCAGCCCCGGGCGGGGGAACAATGAGCAGTTCTTC. It codes for CASSPGRGNNEQFF.

The rearrangement uses TRBV21-1 and TRBJ2-7; TRBD2 is taken as the D call from the table, unchecked against the DNA. TRBV21-1 is listed as a pseudogene. The CDR3 has 16 amino acids. The CDR3 is CASSKEGKLDSGEQYF. CDR3 DNA: TGTGCCAGCAGCAAAGAGGGTAAACTAGACTCGGGCGAGCAGTACTTC.

V is TRBV9 and J is TRBJ2-7, with D possibly TRBD2 on 5 matching bases. Trimming took 0 bases from V and 4 from J, leaving 8 bases between them. From germline, CDR1 is SGDLS and CDR2 YYNGEE. The CDR3 has 13 amino acids. CDR3 DNA: TGTGCCAGCAGCGTAGATGGAGGATACGAGCAGTACTTC. Its translation is CASSVDGGYEQYF. The whole variable domain, filled in from reference TRBV9 and TRBJ2-7, reads DSGVTQTPKHLITATGQRVTLRCSPRSGDLSVYWYQQSLDQGLQFLIQYYNGEERAKGNILERFSAQQFPDLHSELNLSSLELGDSALYFCASSVDGGYEQYFGPGTRLTVT.

The chain couples TRBV11-2 to TRBJ1-1; the D is unclear. The CDR3 has 14 residues. Looked up from germline, CDR1 is SGHAT and CDR2 is FQNNGV. Trimming removed 6 bases from V and 4 bases from J, with 15 bases in between. CDR3 nucleotides: TGTGCCAGCAGTCGCGACATTTTCCCCACTGAAGCTTTCTTT. It is translated as CASSRDIFPTEAFF.

The CDR3 region is CASRSLRDSPYEQYF. The CDR3 nucleotides are TGTGCCAGCAGATCCCTCCGGGACAGCCCCTACGAGCAGTACTTC. The V call is TRBV11-2, the J call TRBJ2-7; 7 bases map to TRBD1. The ends lost 6 bases at V and 2 bases at J; junction bases unmatched: 10. Germline CDR1 and CDR2: SGHAT and FQNNGV. This CDR3 is built from 15 residues.

The chain is built from TRBV5-1 and TRBJ2-5; D might be TRBD1 (6 bases). Germline V CDR1 and CDR2: SGHRS, YFSETQ. The CDR3 has 13 residues. With 4 bases removed from V and 3 bases from J, the gap between germline ends came to 10 bases. The CDR3 region is CASSRGDKETQYF. Here the CDR3 DNA reads TGCGCCAGCAGCCGAGGGGACAAAGAGACCCAGTACTTC. Full variable domain (remainder filled in from reference TRBV5-1 and TRBJ2-5): KAGVTQTPRYLIKTRGQQVTLSCSPISGHRSVSWYQQTPGQGLQFLFEYFSETQRNKGNFPGRFSGRQFSNSRSEMNVSTLELGDSALYLCASSRGDKETQYFGPGTRLLVL.

This clone was detected only a few times. This chain links TRBV5-1 with TRBJ1-1; 7 nucleotides align to TRBD1. The V gene's germline CDR1 is SGHRS and CDR2 YFSETQ. This CDR3 is 14 amino acids long. J gave up 6 bases and V 4 bases, and 9 bases lay outside the gene matches. CDR3 bases: TGCGCCAGCAGCCTCTTTGGGCAGGGGGCTGAAGCTTTCTTT. This translates into CASSLFGQGAEAFF.

The CDR3 DNA is TGCGCCAGCAGCCCAGGGGGCGGGACAAGTGGGGACACTGAAGCTTTCTTT. Translation: CASSPGGGTSGDTEAFF. The V call is TRBV4-1, the J call TRBJ1-1; 8 positions match TRBD1. V shed 4 bases and J 3 bases; nucleotides not matched to a gene: 13. The germline V gene has CDR1 MGHRA and CDR2 YSYEKL. This CDR3 comprises 17 residues.

On this clone: Germline is not matched at one junction end, which may reflect a read error. The chain recombines TRBV5-1 with TRBJ2-3; either TRBD1 or TRBD2 may supply D (5 bases each). This CDR3 comprises 14 residues. The germline V gene encodes CDR1 SGHRS and CDR2 YFSETQ. The CDR3 DNA sequence: TGCGCCAGCAGTTTGGGGGAGACCTCAGATACGCAGTATTTT. Protein product: CASSLGETSDTQYF.

The rearrangement links TRBV7-9 to TRBJ1-1; D unclear. Trimming stripped 5 bases from V and 3 bases from J, with 10 bases between. Germline CDR1 reads SEHNR; CDR2 reads FQNEAQ (reference sequence). The CDR3 loop spans 13 amino acids. Here the CDR3 reads CASSPEQDTEAFF. Here the CDR3 DNA reads TGTGCCAGCAGCCCAGAACAAGACACTGAAGCTTTCTTT.

This clone was detected only a few times. The chain is built from TRBV5-6 and TRBJ1-4; 9 nucleotides line up with TRBD1. The CDR3 runs 14 residues. V trimming: 3 bases; J trimming: 7 bases; junction bases outside the gene matches: 4. CDR1 and CDR2 (germline): SGHDT, YYEEEE. The CDR3 is CASSWDRASEKLFF. The CDR3 DNA follows: TGTGCCAGCAGCTGGGACAGGGCGTCTGAAAAACTGTTTTTT.

The rearrangement links TRBV5-4 to TRBJ1-4; TRBD1 is a possible D gene (6 bases). In germline, CDR1 is SGHNT, CDR2 YYREEE (reference sequence). V was shortened by 0 bases and J by 6 bases, with 9 bases between the two germline ends. This CDR3 is built from 14 residues. DNA of the CDR3: TGTGCCAGCAGCTTGGAGGGGGAAGATGAAAAACTGTTTTTT. Its protein is CASSLEGEDEKLFF.

The V gene is TRBV5-1, the J gene TRBJ2-7, with a possible D match to TRBD2 (6 bases). The V gene's germline CDR1 is SGHRS and CDR2 YFSETQ. The ends were cut back, 4 bases at V and 4 bases at J, with 18 bases in the middle. The CDR3 is 15 residues long. The CDR3, as DNA: TGCGCCAGCAGCACTTACAGGCGGGAAGCTTACGAGCAGTACTTC. Protein product: CASSTYRREAYEQYF.

Here the CDR3 reads CASSEYSAGEGSTEAFF. CDR3 coding DNA: TGTGCCAGCAGTGAATATAGTGCGGGGGAGGGGAGCACTGAAGCTTTCTTT. V usage is TRBV25-1 and J usage is TRBJ1-1; a possible D gene is TRBD1 (5 bases). Trimming stripped 0 bases from V and 4 bases from J, with 18 bases between. The CDR3 is made up of 17 amino acids. Germline-derived CDR1 and CDR2 are MGHDK and SYGVNS.

The chain is built from TRBV30 and TRBJ1-5; the D gene is possibly TRBD1 (5 bases). Germline V CDR1 and CDR2: GTSNPN, SVGIG (reference sequence). With 3 bases removed from V and 4 bases from J, the gap between germline ends came to 13 bases. This CDR3 has 14 residues. The CDR3, as DNA: TGTGCCTGGAGCCCGGGGGGGGGTAATCAGCCCCAGCATTTT. Its protein product is CAWSPGGGNQPQHF.

V usage is TRBV7-2 and J usage is TRBJ2-7, with TRBD2 as a possible D gene (5 bases). V gave up 6 bases and J gave up 0 bases, with 15 bases separating them. This CDR3 is 15 amino acids long. Per germline, CDR1 SGHTA and CDR2 FQGNSA. In DNA form, the CDR3 reads TGTGCCAGCAGGGGCGGCGGGTCCCCCTCCTACGAGCAGTACTTC. Translating gives CASRGGGSPSYEQYF.

This clone was picked up a small number of times. The chain joins TRBV19 to TRBJ1-2; possible D gene TRBD1, 5 bases. Germline V gene sequence: CDR1 LNHDA, CDR2 SQIVND (reference sequence). The CDR3 covers 12 residues. Trimming shortened V by 6 bases and J by 3 bases, and 8 bases separated the two germline ends. The CDR3 sequence: CASSNRYYGYTF. DNA of the CDR3: TGTGCCAGTAGCAACAGGTACTATGGCTACACCTTC.